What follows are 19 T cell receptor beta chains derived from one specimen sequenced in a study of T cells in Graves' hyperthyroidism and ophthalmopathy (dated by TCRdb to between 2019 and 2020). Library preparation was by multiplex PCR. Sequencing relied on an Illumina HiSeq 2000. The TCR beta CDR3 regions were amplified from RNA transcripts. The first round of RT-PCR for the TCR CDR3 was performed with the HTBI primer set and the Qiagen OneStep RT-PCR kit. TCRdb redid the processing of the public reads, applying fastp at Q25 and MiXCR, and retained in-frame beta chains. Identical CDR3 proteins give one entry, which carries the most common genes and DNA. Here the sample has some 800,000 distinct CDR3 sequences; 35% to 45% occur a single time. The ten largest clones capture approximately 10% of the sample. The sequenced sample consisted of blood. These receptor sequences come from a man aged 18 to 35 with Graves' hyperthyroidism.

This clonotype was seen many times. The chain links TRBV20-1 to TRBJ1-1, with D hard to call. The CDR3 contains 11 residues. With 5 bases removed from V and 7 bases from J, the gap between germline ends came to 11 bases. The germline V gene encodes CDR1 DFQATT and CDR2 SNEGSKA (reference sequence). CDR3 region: CSAVERGEAFF. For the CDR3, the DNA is TGCAGTGCTGTCGAACGGGGTGAAGCTTTCTTT.

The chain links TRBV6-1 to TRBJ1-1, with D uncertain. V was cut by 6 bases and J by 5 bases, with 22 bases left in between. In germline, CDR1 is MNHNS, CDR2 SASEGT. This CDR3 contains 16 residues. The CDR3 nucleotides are TGTGCCAGCAGCCAAGAGCGGTGGGTCACGGAGACTGAAGCTTTCTTT. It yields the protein CASSQERWVTETEAFF.

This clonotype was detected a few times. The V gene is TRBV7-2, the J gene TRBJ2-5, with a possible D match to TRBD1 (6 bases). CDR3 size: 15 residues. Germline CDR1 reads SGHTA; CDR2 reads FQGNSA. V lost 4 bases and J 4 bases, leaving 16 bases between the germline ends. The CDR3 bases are TGTGCCAGCAGCTCGAAACAGGGACGGGGAGAGACCCAGTACTTC. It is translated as CASSSKQGRGETQYF.

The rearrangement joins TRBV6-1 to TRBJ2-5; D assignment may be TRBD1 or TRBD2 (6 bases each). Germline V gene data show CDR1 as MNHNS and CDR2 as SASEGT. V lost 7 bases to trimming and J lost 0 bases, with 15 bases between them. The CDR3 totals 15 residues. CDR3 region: CASKGGLTDQETQYF. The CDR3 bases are TGTGCCAGCAAAGGGGGGTTGACAGACCAAGAGACCCAGTACTTC.

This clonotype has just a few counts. Here the CDR3 DNA reads TGTGCCAGCAGCCAGGAAGGGGGTGATAATTCACCCCTCCACTTT. Translation gives CASSQEGGDNSPLHF. V gene TRBV7-3 combines with J gene TRBJ1-6; D perhaps matches TRBD1 (6 bases). The V gene lost 5 bases and the J gene lost 5 bases, with 13 bases spanning the gap. The CDR3 length is 15 residues. Germline V lookup: CDR1 SGHTA, CDR2 FQGTGA.

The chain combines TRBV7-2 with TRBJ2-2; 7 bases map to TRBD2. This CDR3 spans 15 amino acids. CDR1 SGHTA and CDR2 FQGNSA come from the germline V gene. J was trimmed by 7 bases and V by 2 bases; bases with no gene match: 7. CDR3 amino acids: CASSLRRETIGELFF. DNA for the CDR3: TGTGCCAGCAGCTTAAGGCGGGAGACCATCGGGGAGCTGTTTTTT.

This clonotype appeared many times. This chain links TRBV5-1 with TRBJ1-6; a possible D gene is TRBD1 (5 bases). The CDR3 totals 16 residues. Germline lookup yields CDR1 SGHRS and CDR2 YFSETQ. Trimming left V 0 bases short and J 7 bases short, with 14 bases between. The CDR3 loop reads CASSLDPGGRNSPLHF. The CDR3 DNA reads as TGCGCCAGCAGCTTGGATCCGGGGGGGAGAAATTCACCCCTCCACTTT.

The CDR3 nucleotides are TGCAGTGCTAGGGGGAGCGGGAGGGCTGGGGAGACCCAGTACTTC. Protein: CSARGSGRAGETQYF. V gene TRBV20-1 combines with J gene TRBJ2-5, with 10 bases identical to TRBD2. V lost 3 bases to trimming and J lost 5 bases; unmatched junction nucleotides: 9. The CDR3 has 15 residues. The germline CDR1 and CDR2 sequences are DFQATT and SNEGSKA (reference sequence).

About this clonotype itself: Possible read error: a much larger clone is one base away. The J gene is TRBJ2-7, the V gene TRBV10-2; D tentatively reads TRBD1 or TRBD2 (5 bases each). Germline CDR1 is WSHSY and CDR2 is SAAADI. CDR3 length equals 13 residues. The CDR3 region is CACQGTFSYEQCF. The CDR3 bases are TGCGCCTGCCAAGGGACGTTCTCCTACGAGCAGTGCTTC.

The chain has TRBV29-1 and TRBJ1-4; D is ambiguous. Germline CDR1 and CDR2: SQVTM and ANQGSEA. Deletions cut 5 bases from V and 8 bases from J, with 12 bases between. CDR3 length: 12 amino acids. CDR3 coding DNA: TGCAGCGTTTACAAGCCCAGCGAAAAACTGTTTTTT. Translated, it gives CSVYKPSEKLFF.

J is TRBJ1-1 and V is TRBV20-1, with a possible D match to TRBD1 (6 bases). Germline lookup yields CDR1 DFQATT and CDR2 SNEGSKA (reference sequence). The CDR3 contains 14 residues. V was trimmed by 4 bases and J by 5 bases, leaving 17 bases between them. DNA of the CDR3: TGCAGTGCTACCCGGGGGGCAGCGGGAACTGAAGCTTTCTTT. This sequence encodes CSATRGAAGTEAFF.

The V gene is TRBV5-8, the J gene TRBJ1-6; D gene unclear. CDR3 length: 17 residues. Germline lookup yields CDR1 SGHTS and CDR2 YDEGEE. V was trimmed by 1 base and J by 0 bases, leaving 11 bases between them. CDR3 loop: CASSLLDRSSYNSPLHF. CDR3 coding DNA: TGTGCCAGCAGCTTGCTAGATAGGAGCTCCTATAATTCACCCCTCCACTTT.

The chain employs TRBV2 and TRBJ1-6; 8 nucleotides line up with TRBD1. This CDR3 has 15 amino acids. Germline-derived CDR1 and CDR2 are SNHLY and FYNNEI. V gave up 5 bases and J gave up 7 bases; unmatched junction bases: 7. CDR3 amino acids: CASSFQGARNSPLHF. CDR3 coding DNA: TGTGCCAGCAGTTTCCAGGGGGCGCGGAATTCACCCCTCCACTTT.

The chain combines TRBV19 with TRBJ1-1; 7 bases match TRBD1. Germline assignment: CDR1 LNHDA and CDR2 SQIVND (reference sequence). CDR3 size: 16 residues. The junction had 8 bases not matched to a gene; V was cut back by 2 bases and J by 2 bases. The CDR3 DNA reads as TGTGCCAGTAGTATAACAGGGGCCGGTGGAAACACTGAAGCTTTCTTT. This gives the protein CASSITGAGGNTEAFF.

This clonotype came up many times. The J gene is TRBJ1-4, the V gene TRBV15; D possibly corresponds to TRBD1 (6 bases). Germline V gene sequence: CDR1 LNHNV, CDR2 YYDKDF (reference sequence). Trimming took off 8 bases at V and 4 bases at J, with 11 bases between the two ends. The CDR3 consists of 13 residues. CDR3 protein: CATRDTINEKLFF. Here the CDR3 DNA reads TGTGCCACCCGGGACACTATTAATGAAAAACTGTTTTTT.

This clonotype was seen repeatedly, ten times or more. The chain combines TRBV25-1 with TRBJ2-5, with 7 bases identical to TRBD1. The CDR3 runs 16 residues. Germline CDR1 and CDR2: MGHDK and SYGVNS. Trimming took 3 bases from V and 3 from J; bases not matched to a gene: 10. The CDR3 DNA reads TGTGCCAGCAGTGATCACCATGGGACAGCCGAAGAGACCCAGTACTTC. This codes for CASSDHHGTAEETQYF.

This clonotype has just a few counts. The CDR3 coding sequence is TGTGCCAGCAGCGCTGCAGGGTACCCCCAAGAGACCCAGTACTTC. Protein product: CASSAAGYPQETQYF. The gene calls are TRBV9 and TRBJ2-5; maybe TRBD1 (5 bases). Germline loops: CDR1 SGDLS, CDR2 YYNGEE. Between the trimmed V and J ends, which lost 3 bases and 1 base, there was a span of 13 bases. The CDR3 extends over 15 amino acids.

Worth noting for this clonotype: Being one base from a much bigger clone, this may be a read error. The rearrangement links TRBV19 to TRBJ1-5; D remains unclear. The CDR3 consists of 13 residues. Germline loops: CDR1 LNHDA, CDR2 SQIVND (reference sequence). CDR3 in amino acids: CASSHTLVQPPHF. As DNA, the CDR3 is TGTGCCAGTAGTCATACACTCGTTCAGCCCCCGCATTTT. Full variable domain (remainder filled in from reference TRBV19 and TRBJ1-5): DGGITQSPKYLFRKEGQNVTLSCEQNLNHDAMYWYRQDPGQGLRLIYYSQIVNDFQKGDIAEGYSVSREKKESFPLTVTSAQKNPTAFYLCASSHTLVQPPHFGDGTRLSIL.

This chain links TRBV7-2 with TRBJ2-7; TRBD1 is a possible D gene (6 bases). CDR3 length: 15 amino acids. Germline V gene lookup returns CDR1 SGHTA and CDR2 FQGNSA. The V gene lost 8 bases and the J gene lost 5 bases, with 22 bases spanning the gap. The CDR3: CASRSNRVRFHEQYF. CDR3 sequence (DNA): TGTGCCAGCCGGAGTAACAGGGTAAGGTTCCACGAGCAGTACTTC.